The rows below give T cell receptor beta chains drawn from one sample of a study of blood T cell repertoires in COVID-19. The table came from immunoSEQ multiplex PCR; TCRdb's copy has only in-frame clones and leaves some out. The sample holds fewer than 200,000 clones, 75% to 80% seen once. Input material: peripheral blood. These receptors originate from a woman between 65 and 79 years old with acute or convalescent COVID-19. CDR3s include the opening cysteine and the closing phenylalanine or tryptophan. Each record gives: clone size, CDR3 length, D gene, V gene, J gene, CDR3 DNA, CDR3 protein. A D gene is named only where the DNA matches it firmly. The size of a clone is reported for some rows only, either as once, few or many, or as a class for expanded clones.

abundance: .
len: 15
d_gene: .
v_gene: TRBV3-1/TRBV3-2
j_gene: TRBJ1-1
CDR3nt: TGTGCCAGCAGCCCCCGTCCCAGGGAGAACACTGAAGCTTTCTTT
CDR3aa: CASSPRPRENTEAFF

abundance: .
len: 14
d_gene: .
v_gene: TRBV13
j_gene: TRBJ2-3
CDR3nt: TGTGCCAGCAGCTTCCAGGGGAGCACAGATACGCAGTATTTT
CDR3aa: CASSFQGSTDTQYF

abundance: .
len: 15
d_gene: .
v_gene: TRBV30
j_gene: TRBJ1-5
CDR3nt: TGTGCCTGGAGCTCACACGGAAGCGACTATCAGCCCCAGCATTTT
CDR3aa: CAWSSHGSDYQPQHF

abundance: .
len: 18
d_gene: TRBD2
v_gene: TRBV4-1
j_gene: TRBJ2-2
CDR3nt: TGCGCCAGCAGCCCCTCAGGACTAGCGGGAAGGAACACCGGGGAGCTGTTTTTT
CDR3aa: CASSPSGLAGRNTGELFF

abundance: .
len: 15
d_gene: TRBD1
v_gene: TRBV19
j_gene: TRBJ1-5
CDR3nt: TGTGCCAGTAGTTTGACGGGACAGGGGATCCAGCCCCAGCATTTT
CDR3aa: CASSLTGQGIQPQHF

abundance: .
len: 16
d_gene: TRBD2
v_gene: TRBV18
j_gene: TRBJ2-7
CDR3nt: TGTGCCAGCTCATCGTTAGGCAGCGGGGGGTCCTACGAGCAGTACTTC
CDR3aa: CASSSLGSGGSYEQYF

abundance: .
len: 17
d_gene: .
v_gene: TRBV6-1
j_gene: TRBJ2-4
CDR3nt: TGTGCCAGCAGTGAAGGGCAGGGGATTAGGGCCAAAAACATTCAGTACTTC
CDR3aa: CASSEGQGIRAKNIQYF

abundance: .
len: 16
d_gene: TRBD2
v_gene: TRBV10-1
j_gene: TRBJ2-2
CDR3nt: TGCGCCAGCAGCCAAGCGGGACCCCCTAAAGCCGGGGAGCTGTTTTTT
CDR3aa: CASSQAGPPKAGELFF

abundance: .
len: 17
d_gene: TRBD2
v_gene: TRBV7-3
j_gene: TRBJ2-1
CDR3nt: TGTGCCAGCAGCGCCCCGCGGGAGGGTAAGGTCAACAATGAGCAGTTCTTC
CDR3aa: CASSAPREGKVNNEQFF

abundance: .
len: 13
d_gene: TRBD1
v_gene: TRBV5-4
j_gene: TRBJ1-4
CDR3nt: TGTGCCAGCAGCTCTCAGGGGGCCGGAAAACTGTTTTTT
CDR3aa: CASSSQGAGKLFF

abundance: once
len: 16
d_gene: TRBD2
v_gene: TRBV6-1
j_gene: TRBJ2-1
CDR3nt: TGTGCCAGCAGTGAGTTGAGGACTAGCGGTTACAATGAGCAGTTCTTC
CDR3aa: CASSELRTSGYNEQFF

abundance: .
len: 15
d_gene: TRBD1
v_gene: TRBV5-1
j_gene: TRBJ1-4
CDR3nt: TGCGCCAGCAGGGGGGGTACGGGACAGTTAGAAAAACTGTTTTTT
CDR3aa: CASRGGTGQLEKLFF